The 25 T cell receptor beta chains below come from one sample, sequenced in a study of Ad26.COV2.S vaccination and SARS-CoV-2 variants. Sequencing was performed with immunoSEQ multiplex PCR; in TCRdb, only in-frame clones are kept and a portion is missing. The data show 350,000 to 600,000 clones, 89% seen once. As for treatment: some 20 received Ad26.COV2.S at low or high dose, single or two shots; about 5 received placebo; per-sample allocation not given. At day 63 after the first vaccine or placebo injection, samples were drawn. Sequenced material: peripheral blood, taken in a trial of Ad26.COV2.S vaccine versus placebo. The receptor source for this set is a person between 18 and 60 years old who received the Ad26.COV2.S COVID-19 vaccine or a placebo.

The chain has TRBV5-1 and TRBJ2-1; no clear D. V gave up 7 bases and J gave up 1 base, with 15 bases separating them. The CDR3 consists of 15 residues. Looked up from germline, CDR1 is SGHRS and CDR2 is YFSETQ. The CDR3 nucleotides are TGCGCCAGCCATGATTTAGCCGGTTCCTACAATGAGCAGTTCTTC. Amino acids: CASHDLAGSYNEQFF. Variable domain in full (rest from reference TRBV5-1 and TRBJ2-1): KAGVTQTPRYLIKTRGQQVTLSCSPISGHRSVSWYQQTPGQGLQFLFEYFSETQRNKGNFPGRFSGRQFSNSRSEMNVSTLELGDSALYLCASHDLAGSYNEQFFGPGTRLTVL.

This clone was detected a few times. The chain combines TRBV4-2 with TRBJ1-6; tentatively, D is TRBD1 (5 bases). The CDR3 totals 15 residues. CDR1 is LGHNA, CDR2 YNFKEQ, per germline. Trimming took off 1 base at V and 9 bases at J, with 13 bases between the two ends. This chain's CDR3 is CASSQVFGQRSPLHF. For the CDR3, the DNA is TGTGCCAGCAGCCAAGTGTTCGGACAACGTTCACCCCTCCACTTT.

The gene calls are TRBV3-1 (or the pseudogene TRBV3-2) and TRBJ2-7, with a possible D match to TRBD1 (6 bases). Trimming shortened V by 5 bases and J by 3 bases, and 14 bases separated the two germline ends. CDR3 size: 14 residues. Germline assignment: CDR1 LGHDT and CDR2 YNNKEL (reference sequence). The CDR3 reads CASSNRQERYEQYF. CDR3 nucleotide sequence: TGTGCCAGCAGCAACAGACAGGAACGCTACGAGCAGTACTTC.

In this sample, this clone turned up once. The chain recombines TRBV2 with TRBJ2-3, with D possibly TRBD2 on 5 matching bases. Per germline, CDR1 SNHLY and CDR2 FYNNEI. Trimming left V 4 bases short and J 4 bases short, with 12 bases between. CDR3 length: 14 amino acids. The CDR3 DNA reads TGTGCCAGCAGTGGAGGGAGTGGATCAGATACGCAGTATTTT. Translating gives CASSGGSGSDTQYF.

The chain is built from TRBV11-2 and TRBJ1-1, with a weak D call TRBD1 (6 bases). The CDR3 has 15 amino acids. V gave up 1 base and J gave up 12 bases, with 21 bases separating them. Germline assignment: CDR1 SGHAT and CDR2 FQNNGV. The CDR3 region is CASSLAGRGPLATFF. CDR3 in DNA: TGTGCCAGCAGCTTAGCGGGCAGGGGACCTCTTGCGACTTTCTTT.

The CDR3 reads CASSKTTGGFYGYTF. The CDR3 DNA reads TGCGCCAGCAGCAAAACGACAGGGGGCTTCTATGGCTACACCTTC. The chain carries TRBV5-1 and TRBJ1-2; TRBD1 matches at 10 bases. CDR3 length equals 15 residues. V was pared by 4 bases and J by 4 bases, with 7 bases of the junction left unmatched. Germline assignment: CDR1 SGHRS and CDR2 YFSETQ.

CDR3 residues: CASSLVLAGSMGETQYF. The CDR3 DNA sequence: TGCGCCAGCAGCTTGGTTCTAGCGGGGAGTATGGGGGAGACCCAGTACTTC. The rearrangement links TRBV5-1 to TRBJ2-5; 9 bases fit TRBD2. Germline CDR1 reads SGHRS; CDR2 reads YFSETQ. Trimming at V came to 0 bases and at J to 5 bases, leaving 11 bases not matched to a gene. The CDR3 totals 17 residues. Together with reference TRBV5-1 and TRBJ2-5, the CDR3 gives the full variable domain: KAGVTQTPRYLIKTRGQQVTLSCSPISGHRSVSWYQQTPGQGLQFLFEYFSETQRNKGNFPGRFSGRQFSNSRSEMNVSTLELGDSALYLCASSLVLAGSMGETQYFGPGTRLLVL.

The rearrangement joins TRBV11-3 to TRBJ2-2; possible D gene TRBD1, 6 bases. Germline V gene lookup returns CDR1 SGHNT and CDR2 YENEEA. The CDR3 runs to 14 residues. V was trimmed by 7 bases and J by 5 bases, leaving 14 bases between them. As DNA, the CDR3 is TGTGCCAGCATCCCCAGGGGCGGTACCGGGGAGCTGTTTTTT. As protein: CASIPRGGTGELFF.

This chain joins TRBV4-3 and TRBJ1-4; D uncertain. Germline V CDR1 and CDR2: LGHNA, YSLEER. This CDR3 has 15 amino acids. The V and J ends lost 4 bases and 1 base respectively, with 10 bases between them. In DNA, the CDR3 is TGCGCCAGCAGCCCTCCGGGGAAAACTAATGAAAAACTGTTTTTT. Its protein is CASSPPGKTNEKLFF.

This clone was picked up one time. V and J are TRBV3-1 (or the pseudogene TRBV3-2) and TRBJ2-2, with a weak D call TRBD1 (6 bases). V gave up 1 base and J gave up 2 bases, with 17 bases separating them. The length of the CDR3 is 18 residues. Germline V gene sequence: CDR1 LGHDT, CDR2 YNNKEL (reference sequence). CDR3 in amino acids: CASSQVYPGTLNTGELFF. CDR3 nucleotide sequence: TGTGCCAGCAGCCAAGTATACCCCGGGACACTTAACACCGGGGAGCTGTTTTTT.

This clone was counted a few times. CDR3 sequence reads: CASSSLQGMDQPQHF. CDR3 in DNA: TGTGCCAGCAGTTCTTTACAGGGGATGGATCAGCCCCAGCATTTT. This chain links TRBV27 with TRBJ1-5; 7 bases fit TRBD1. Losses at the gene ends were 4 bases for V and 5 bases for J; bases not matched to a gene: 8. The germline V gene encodes CDR1 MNHEY and CDR2 SMNVEV (reference sequence). This CDR3 region has 15 residues.

The rearrangement links TRBV6-5 to TRBJ2-4; a weak D match, TRBD2 (5 bases). This CDR3 has 15 amino acids. V was cut by 0 bases and J by 5 bases, with 11 bases left in between. Germline CDR1 and CDR2: MNHEY and SVGAGI. DNA for the CDR3: TGTGCCAGCAGTTACTCGACGGGGTACCAAAACATTCAGTACTTC. Protein sequence: CASSYSTGYQNIQYF.

The chain recombines TRBV7-9 with TRBJ1-4; D may be TRBD1 (5 bases). V lost 7 bases to trimming and J lost 8 bases, with 17 bases between them. This CDR3 comprises 14 residues. Germline V gives CDR1 SEHNR, CDR2 FQNEAQ (reference sequence). This CDR3 is CASNKAGPDEKLFF. The CDR3 bases are TGTGCCAGCAATAAGGCGGGGCCCGACGAAAAACTGTTTTTT.

This chain connects TRBV10-1 to TRBJ2-5; unclear D gene. The CDR3 runs 14 residues. V lost 0 bases and J lost 7, with 12 bases in between. Looked up from germline, CDR1 is WNHNN and CDR2 is SYGVQD (reference sequence). The DNA of the CDR3 is TGCGCCAGCAGTGAGTCAGTCGCCCTGGGGACCCAGTACTTC. This sequence encodes CASSESVALGTQYF.

This chain connects TRBV11-2 to TRBJ1-6; a possible D gene is TRBD1 (6 bases). This CDR3 is built from 15 residues. V lost 1 base and J lost 6, with 10 bases in between. The germline CDR1 and CDR2 sequences are SGHAT and FQNNGV. The CDR3 here is CASSLAPDSNSPLHF. The CDR3 bases are TGTGCCAGCAGCTTAGCCCCGGACAGTAATTCACCCCTCCACTTT. Supplemented by reference TRBV11-2 and TRBJ1-6, the full variable domain reads EAGVAQSPRYKIIEKRQSVAFWCNPISGHATLYWYQQILGQGPKLLIQFQNNGVVDDSQLPKDRFSAERLKGVDSTLKIQPAKLEDSAVYLCASSLAPDSNSPLHFGNGTRLTVT.

The chain recombines TRBV30 with TRBJ2-3; 10 bases line up with TRBD1. V lost 5 bases to trimming and J lost 1 base; unmatched junction nucleotides: 0. The CDR3 is 13 residues long. From germline, CDR1 is GTSNPN and CDR2 SVGIG (reference sequence). CDR3 region: CAWGTGGTDTQYF. The CDR3 bases are TGTGCCTGGGGGACAGGGGGCACAGATACGCAGTATTTT. Full variable domain (rest looked up from reference TRBV30 and TRBJ2-3): SQTIHQWPATLVQPVGSPLSLECTVEGTSNPNLYWYRQAAGRGLQLLFYSVGIGQISSEVPQNLSASRPQDRQFILSSKKLLLSDSGFYLCAWGTGGTDTQYFGPGTRLTVL.

The V gene is TRBV7-2, the J gene TRBJ1-5; the D is unclear. Trimming took 1 base from V and 0 from J, leaving 4 bases between them. Germline V gene data show CDR1 as SGHTA and CDR2 as FQGNSA. There are 14 residues in the CDR3. Here the CDR3 DNA reads TGTGCCAGCAGCTTAGAATATAGCAATCAGCCCCAGCATTTT. This sequence encodes CASSLEYSNQPQHF.

Remarks on this clone: At one of its ends the junction is not consistent with the germline gene, which may arise from a read error. The chain recombines TRBV4-3 with TRBJ1-2; no clear D gene. The germline V gene encodes CDR1 LGHNA and CDR2 YSLEER. The CDR3 is 16 residues long. The CDR3 region is CASSQDLFGSVRGGAF. Here the CDR3 DNA reads TGCGCCAGCAGCCAAGATCTTTTCGGGTCAGTTCGCGGCGGGGCCTTC.

The V gene is TRBV11-1, the J gene TRBJ1-1, with TRBD1 identical over 8 bases. From germline, CDR1 is SGHAT and CDR2 FQDESV (reference sequence). Trimming removed 5 bases from V and 11 bases from J; junction bases left unmatched: 13. The CDR3 loop spans 14 amino acids. The CDR3 region is CASSILTGGLEAFF. The CDR3 bases are TGTGCCAGCAGCATCCTAACAGGGGGATTGGAGGCTTTCTTT.

The J gene is TRBJ2-7, the V gene TRBV7-9, with 12 bases fitting TRBD1. Germline trimming cut 4 bases from V and 7 bases from J; bases unmatched to any gene: 14. This CDR3 spans 17 amino acids. Germline V gene sequence: CDR1 SEHNR, CDR2 FQNEAQ (reference sequence). The CDR3 sequence: CASSSSQRDRGPGEQYF. The CDR3 DNA follows: TGTGCCAGCAGCTCAAGCCAGCGGGACAGGGGGCCGGGGGAGCAGTACTTC.

The V call is TRBV6-6, the J call TRBJ1-1; weak D call: TRBD1 (5 bases). CDR1 and CDR2 (germline): MNHNY, SVGAGI (reference sequence). This CDR3 is 14 amino acids long. Trimming shortened V by 6 bases and J by 0 bases, and 11 bases separated the two germline ends. Written as DNA, the CDR3 is TGTGCCAGCAGCCCAGACAGATTGAACACTGAAGCTTTCTTT. Its translation is CASSPDRLNTEAFF.

This chain links TRBV11-2 with TRBJ2-5, with 8 nucleotides matching TRBD1. This CDR3 has 15 amino acids. V shed 5 bases and J 4 bases; nucleotides not matched to a gene: 9. Germline assignment: CDR1 SGHAT and CDR2 FQNNGV. CDR3 DNA sequence: TGTGCCAGCAGCCCCCGGACGGGACAGGCAGAGACCCAGTACTTC. Residues: CASSPRTGQAETQYF.

This clone is a singleton in its sample. The chain is built from TRBV5-1 and TRBJ1-1, with D maybe TRBD1 (5 bases). Germline V gives CDR1 SGHRS, CDR2 YFSETQ. V dropped 1 base and J dropped 6 bases, with 10 bases sitting between them. The CDR3 has 13 residues. As DNA, the CDR3 is TGCGCCAGCAGCTTGAACGGGGCCTCTGAAGCTTTCTTT. It is translated as CASSLNGASEAFF.

This clone has only one observation. The V and J genes are TRBV30 and TRBJ1-2; the D gene is possibly TRBD1 (6 bases). This CDR3 is 13 amino acids long. Germline CDR1 GTSNPN, CDR2 SVGIG (reference sequence). The V end was cut by 1 base, the J end by 3 bases, with 9 bases between. The CDR3 loop reads CAWSEQGYYGYTF. In nucleotides, the CDR3 is TGTGCCTGGAGTGAACAGGGATACTATGGCTACACCTTC.

This chain joins TRBV18 and TRBJ1-1, with D possibly matching TRBD1 (6 bases). Between the trimmed V and J ends, which lost 6 bases and 0 bases, there was a span of 17 bases. Per germline, CDR1 KGHSH and CDR2 LQKENI. The CDR3 is made up of 16 amino acids. The CDR3 loop is CASSARTARMNTEAFF. As DNA, the CDR3 is TGTGCCAGCTCGGCCAGGACAGCTCGCATGAACACTGAAGCTTTCTTT.